This paragraph covers one T cell receptor (beta chain) sequence. The record originates from a study of OX40 agonist ivuxolimab in advanced cancers. The CDR3 is 13 amino acids. Only in-frame clones appear in the TCRdb table, and some are missing; sequencing was by immunoSEQ multiplex PCR. The table lists about 73,000 clones, around 89% of them singletons. Sequenced material: CD4+ or CD8+ T cells sorted from blood, taken in a trial of the OX40 agonist ivuxolimab. The gene calls are TRBV21-1 and TRBJ2-7; TRBD2, the table's D call, was not compared with the DNA. TRBV21-1 is classified as a pseudogene. This TCR was sampled from an adult with an advanced solid tumor such as melanoma, head and neck, liver or kidney cancer. CDR3 loop: CASSKWRVDEQYF. As DNA, the CDR3 is TGTGCCAGCAGCAAATGGAGAGTTGACGAGCAGTACTTC.